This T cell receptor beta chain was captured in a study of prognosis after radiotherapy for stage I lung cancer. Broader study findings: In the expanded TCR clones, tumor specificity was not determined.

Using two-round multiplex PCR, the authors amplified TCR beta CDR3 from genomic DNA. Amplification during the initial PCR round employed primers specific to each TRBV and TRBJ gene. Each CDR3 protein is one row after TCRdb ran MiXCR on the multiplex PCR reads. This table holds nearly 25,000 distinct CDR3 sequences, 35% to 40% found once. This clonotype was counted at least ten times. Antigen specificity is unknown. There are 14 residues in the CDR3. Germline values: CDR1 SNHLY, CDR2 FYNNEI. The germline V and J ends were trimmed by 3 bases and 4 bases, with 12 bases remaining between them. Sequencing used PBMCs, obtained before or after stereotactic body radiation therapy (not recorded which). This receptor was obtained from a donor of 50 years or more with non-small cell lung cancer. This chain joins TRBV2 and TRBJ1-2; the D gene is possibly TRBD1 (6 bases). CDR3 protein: CASSEQGISYGYTF. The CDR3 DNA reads TGTGCCAGCAGTGAGCAGGGGATTTCCTATGGCTACACCTTC.